This TCR beta chain is from a study of post-analysis software for immune sequencing data. A word on this clonotype: The target antigen is unknown.

Prepared TCR beta cDNA libraries contained unique molecular identifiers. TCRdb fed the PCR reads into MiXCR, producing one record per CDR3 protein. The table shows roughly 800,000 distinct CDR3 sequences, with 25% to 30% occurring only once. Germline loops: CDR1 SGDLS, CDR2 YYNGEE. Trimming took 0 bases from V and 0 from J, leaving 7 bases between them. This CDR3 region has 16 residues. Study conclusions and caveats: Among four to six TRBV segments more frequent in patients than controls were TRBV5-6, TRBV5-1 and TRBV20-1.

The sequence was collected from a girl aged 5 to 17 with multiple sclerosis. Sequencing was carried out using blood. The rearrangement links TRBV9 to TRBJ2-6; TRBD2 might be the D (5 bases). The CDR3 protein is CASSVGGSSGANVLTF. As DNA, the CDR3 is TGTGCCAGCAGCGTAGGAGGGAGCTCTGGGGCCAACGTCCTGACTTTC.